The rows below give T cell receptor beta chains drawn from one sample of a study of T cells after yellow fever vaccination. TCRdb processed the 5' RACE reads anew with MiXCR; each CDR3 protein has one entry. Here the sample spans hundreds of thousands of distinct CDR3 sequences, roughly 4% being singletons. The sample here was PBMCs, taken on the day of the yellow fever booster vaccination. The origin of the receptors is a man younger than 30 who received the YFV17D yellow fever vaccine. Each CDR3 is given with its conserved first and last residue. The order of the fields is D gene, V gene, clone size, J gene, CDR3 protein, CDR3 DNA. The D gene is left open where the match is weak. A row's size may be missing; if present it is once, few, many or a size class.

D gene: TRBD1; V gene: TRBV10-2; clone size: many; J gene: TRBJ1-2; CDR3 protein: CATQPGQGYGYTF; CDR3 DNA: TGCGCCACCCAACCGGGACAGGGTTATGGCTACACCTTC
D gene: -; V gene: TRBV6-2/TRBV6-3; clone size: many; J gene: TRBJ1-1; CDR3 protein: CASSYRGHVNTEAFF; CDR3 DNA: TGTGCCAGCAGTTACCGCGGACACGTGAACACTGAAGCTTTCTTT
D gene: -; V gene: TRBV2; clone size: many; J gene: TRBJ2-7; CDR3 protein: CASSEGVGYEQYF; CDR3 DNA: TGTGCCAGCAGTGAAGGGGTGGGTTACGAGCAGTACTTC
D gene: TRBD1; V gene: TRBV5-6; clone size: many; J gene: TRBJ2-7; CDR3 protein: CASSSPGQGLYEQYF; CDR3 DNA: TGTGCCAGCAGCTCTCCGGGACAGGGGCTCTACGAGCAGTACTTC
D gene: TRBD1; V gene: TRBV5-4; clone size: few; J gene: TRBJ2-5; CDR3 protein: CASSSQGAEETQYF; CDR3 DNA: TGTGCCAGCAGCTCACAGGGGGCTGAAGAGACCCAGTACTTC
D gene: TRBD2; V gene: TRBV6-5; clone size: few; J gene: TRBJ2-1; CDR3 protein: CASSWTSGGAGQFF; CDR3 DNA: TGTGCCAGCAGCTGGACTAGCGGGGGGGCGGGACAGTTCTTC
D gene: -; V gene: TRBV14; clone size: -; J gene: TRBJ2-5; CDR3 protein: CASSQFFRRLETQYF; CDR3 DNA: TGTGCCAGCAGCCAATTTTTTAGGAGGCTTGAGACCCAGTACTTC
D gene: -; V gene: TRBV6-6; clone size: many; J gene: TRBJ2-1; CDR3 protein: CASSPRTAPVEQFF; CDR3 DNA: TGTGCCAGCAGCCCACGGACCGCGCCTGTTGAGCAGTTCTTC
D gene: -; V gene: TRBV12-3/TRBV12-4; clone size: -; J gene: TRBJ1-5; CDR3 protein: CASSLGEFRNQPQHF; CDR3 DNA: TGTGCCAGCAGTTTAGGGGAATTTCGCAATCAGCCCCAGCATTTT
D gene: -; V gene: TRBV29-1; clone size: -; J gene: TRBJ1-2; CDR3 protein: CSAGLLNGYTF; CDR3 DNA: TGCAGCGCAGGGTTGTTGAATGGCTACACCTTC
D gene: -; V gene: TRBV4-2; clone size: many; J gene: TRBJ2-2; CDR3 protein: CASSQEVHTGELFF; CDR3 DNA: TGTGCCAGCAGCCAAGAGGTGCACACCGGGGAGCTGTTTTTT
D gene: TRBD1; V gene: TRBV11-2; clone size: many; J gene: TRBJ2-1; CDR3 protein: CASSLRDRLRNEQFF; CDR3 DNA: TGTGCCAGCAGCCTCCGGGACAGACTGAGGAATGAGCAGTTCTTC
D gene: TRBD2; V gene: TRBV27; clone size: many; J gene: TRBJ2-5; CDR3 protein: CASSGRGLAVFDKETQYF; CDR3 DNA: TGTGCCAGCAGTGGTCGAGGACTAGCGGTTTTTGATAAAGAGACCCAGTACTTC
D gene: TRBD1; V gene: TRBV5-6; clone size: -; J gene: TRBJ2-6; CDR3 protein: CASSSSRQGTNVLTF; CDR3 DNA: TGTGCCAGCAGCTCATCGAGACAGGGCACCAACGTCCTGACTTTC
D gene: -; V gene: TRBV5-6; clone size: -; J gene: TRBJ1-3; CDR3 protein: CASSLEGDSGNTIYF; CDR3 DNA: TGTGCCAGCAGCTTGGAGGGCGACTCTGGAAACACCATATATTTT
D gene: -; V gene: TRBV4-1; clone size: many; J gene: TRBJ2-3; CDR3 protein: CASSQPPGRTFVGQYF; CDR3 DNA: TGCGCCAGCAGCCAACCCCCGGGACGGACCTTTGTAGGGCAGTATTTT
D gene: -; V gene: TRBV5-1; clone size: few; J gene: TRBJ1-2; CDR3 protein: CASSPLAGGGYTF; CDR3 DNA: TGCGCCAGCAGCCCCCTCGCCGGTGGCGGCTACACCTTC
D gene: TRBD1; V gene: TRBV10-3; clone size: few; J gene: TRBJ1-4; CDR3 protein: CAISEDRVGEKLFF; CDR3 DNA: TGTGCCATCAGTGAAGACAGGGTGGGTGAAAAACTGTTTTTT
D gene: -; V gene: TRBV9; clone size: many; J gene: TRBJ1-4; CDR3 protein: CASSVALWDEKLFF; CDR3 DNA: TGTGCCAGCAGCGTGGCCCTTTGGGATGAAAAACTGTTTTTT